The TCR beta chain under discussion was sequenced for a study of CXCR3-negative and CXCR3-positive naive CD8 T cells. This CDR3 contains 18 residues. In germline, CDR1 is LGHDT, CDR2 YNNKEL (reference sequence). 5' RACE with UMI labels generated the TRB cDNA libraries. No DNA is given; TCRdb re-called the 5' RACE reads and lists each CDR3 protein once. This sample's table reports around 88,000 distinct CDR3 sequences. Study observations and caveats: TRB CDR3s of CXCR3-positive naive cells were more hydrophobic than those of CXCR3-negative naive cells.

Of note for this clonotype: What it binds is not known.

The sample consisted of naive CXCR3+ CD8+ T cells from blood. Subset given: CD45RO-CCR7+CD27+CD95- naive CD8+ T cells expressing CXCR3 (TNR3+). The chain uses TRBV3-1 and TRBJ2-5. The TCR was taken from a human donor in good health. Some clones in this sample may be carry-over from other donors' samples. The chain's CDR3 is CASSQDKVENQYQETQYF.